Below are 9 T cell receptor beta chains sequenced from a single sample in a study of Ad26.COV2.S vaccination and SARS-CoV-2 variants. As for treatment: over 15 received Ad26.COV2.S at low or high dose, single or two shots; roughly five received placebo; per-sample allocation not given. On day 63 after the first injection, vaccine and placebo recipients gave samples. Libraries were prepared by immunoSEQ multiplex PCR; TCRdb keeps only in-frame clonotypes and omits some of them. The data show hundreds of thousands of clones, 89% seen once. The specimen comprised peripheral blood, sampled in a trial of Ad26.COV2.S vaccine versus placebo. The source of these receptors is a person between 18 and 59 years old who received the Ad26.COV2.S COVID-19 vaccine or a placebo.

This clone showed up just a few times. The chain joins TRBV15 to TRBJ2-1, with 16 bases aligning to TRBD2. CDR3 size: 16 residues. Trimming took 4 bases from V and 8 from J; bases not matched to a gene: 5. Germline CDR1 LNHNV, CDR2 YYDKDF (reference sequence). The CDR3 reads CATSTRGLAGGHEQFF. The DNA for the CDR3 is TGTGCCACCAGCACAAGGGGACTAGCGGGAGGGCATGAGCAGTTCTTC.

This chain uses TRBV5-1 with TRBJ2-2; D may be TRBD1 (6 bases). The CDR3 is 17 amino acids. Germline-derived CDR1 and CDR2 are SGHRS and YFSETQ. Trimming removed 4 bases at V and 4 bases at J, with 20 bases between. CDR3 coding DNA: TGCGCCAGCAGCCCCGCCCGTCGACAGGCCGCCACCGGGGAGCTGTTTTTT. Encoded protein: CASSPARRQAATGELFF.

The V and J genes are TRBV6-5 and TRBJ1-2; D unclear. CDR1 and CDR2 from the germline V gene are MNHEY and SVGAGI. V was clipped by 6 bases and J by 1 base, with 12 bases between them. The CDR3 spans 14 residues. CDR3 sequence reads: CASSPRPDNYGYTF. CDR3 in DNA: TGTGCCAGCAGCCCCCGACCCGATAACTATGGCTACACCTTC.

This clone has just one count. V gene TRBV27 combines with J gene TRBJ2-5; D remains unclear. This CDR3 contains 15 residues. Germline CDR1 MNHEY, CDR2 SMNVEV (reference sequence). Trimming stripped 1 base from V and 2 bases from J, with 11 bases between. CDR3 coding DNA: TGTGCCAGCAGTTTATACCACGTCCCTCAAGAGACCCAGTACTTC. Translated: CASSLYHVPQETQYF.

Here the CDR3 reads CASSLQAGQYNEQFF. CDR3 bases: TGTGCCAGCAGCTTACAGGCGGGGCAGTACAATGAGCAGTTCTTC. The gene calls are TRBV7-9 and TRBJ2-1, with D perhaps matching TRBD2 (6 bases). The CDR3 is 15 amino acids. CDR1 and CDR2 from the germline V gene are SEHNR and FQNEAQ (reference sequence). V was trimmed by 2 bases and J by 4 bases, leaving 12 bases between them. Supplemented by reference TRBV7-9 and TRBJ2-1, the full variable domain reads DTGVSQNPRHKITKRGQNVTFRCDPISEHNRLYWYRQTLGQGPEFLTYFQNEAQLEKSRLLSDRFSAERPKGSFSTLEIQRTEQGDSAMYLCASSLQAGQYNEQFFGPGTRLTVL.

The J gene is TRBJ2-5, the V gene TRBV24-1; TRBD1 matches 7 bases. The CDR3 runs to 9 residues. CDR1 and CDR2 from the germline V gene are KGHDR and SFDVKD. The V gene end was trimmed by 8 bases and the J gene end by 13 bases; junction bases not matched to a gene: 3. The CDR3 sequence is CATIQGRYF. The CDR3 DNA is TGTGCCACCATACAGGGGAGGTACTTC.

This clone has just a few counts. V and J are TRBV7-7 and TRBJ2-7, with 16 positions matching TRBD2. Germline assignment: CDR1 SSHAT and CDR2 FNYEAQ (reference sequence). The CDR3 consists of 19 residues. V gave up 4 bases and J gave up 4 bases; unmatched junction bases: 13. The CDR3 DNA sequence: TGTGCCAGCAGCTCCAGCCCCGGGACTAGCGGGGGGGCCGGGTACGAGCAGTACTTC. It translates to CASSSSPGTSGGAGYEQYF.

This chain connects TRBV28 to TRBJ1-2; 9 bases align to TRBD1. Germline values: CDR1 MDHEN, CDR2 SYDVKM. The V segment lost 10 bases and the J segment 6 bases; nucleotides outside the gene matches: 9. This CDR3 spans 13 amino acids. This CDR3 is CAIAGTGRHGYTF. The CDR3 nucleotides are TGTGCCATAGCGGGGACAGGGCGTCATGGCTACACCTTC.

The rearrangement links TRBV12-3 or TRBV12-4 to TRBJ2-7, with TRBD1 matching over 7 bases. Trimming removed 6 bases from V and 0 bases from J; junction bases left unmatched: 2. The CDR3 covers 13 residues. In DNA, the CDR3 is TGTGCCAGCAGACGGGACAGCTCCTACGAGCAGTACGTC. This sequence encodes CASRRDSSYEQYV.